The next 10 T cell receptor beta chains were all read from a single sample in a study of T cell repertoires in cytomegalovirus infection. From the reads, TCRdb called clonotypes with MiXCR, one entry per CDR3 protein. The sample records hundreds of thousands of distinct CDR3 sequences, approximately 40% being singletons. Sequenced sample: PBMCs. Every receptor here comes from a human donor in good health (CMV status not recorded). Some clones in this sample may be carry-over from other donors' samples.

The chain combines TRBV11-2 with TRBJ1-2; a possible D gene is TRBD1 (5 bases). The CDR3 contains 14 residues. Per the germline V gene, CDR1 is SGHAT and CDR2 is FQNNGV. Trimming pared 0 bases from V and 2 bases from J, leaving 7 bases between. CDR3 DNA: TGTGCCAGCAGCTTAGAGCCAGGGAACTATGGCTACACCTTC. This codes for CASSLEPGNYGYTF.

In DNA form, the CDR3 reads TGTGCCAGCAGTTACCGTCAGGGGAGGAGGACTGAAGCTTTCTTT. Amino acids: CASSYRQGRRTEAFF. The chain links TRBV6-5 to TRBJ1-1, with a weak D call TRBD1 (6 bases). The CDR3 length is 15 residues. Germline V CDR1 and CDR2: MNHEY, SVGAGI. Trimming shortened V by 2 bases and J by 5 bases, and 15 bases separated the two germline ends.

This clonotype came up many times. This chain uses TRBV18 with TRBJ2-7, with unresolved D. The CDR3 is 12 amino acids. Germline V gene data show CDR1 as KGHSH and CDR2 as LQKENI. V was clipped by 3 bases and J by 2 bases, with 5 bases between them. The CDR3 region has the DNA TGTGCCAGCTCACCCACAGCCTACGAGCAGTACTTC. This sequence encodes CASSPTAYEQYF.

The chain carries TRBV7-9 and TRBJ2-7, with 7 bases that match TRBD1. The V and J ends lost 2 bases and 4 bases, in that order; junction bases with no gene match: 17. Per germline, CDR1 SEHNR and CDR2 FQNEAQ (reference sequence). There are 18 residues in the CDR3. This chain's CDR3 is CASSLSSLTGTANYEQYF. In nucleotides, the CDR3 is TGTGCCAGCAGCTTATCCAGCCTCACCGGGACAGCGAATTACGAGCAGTACTTC. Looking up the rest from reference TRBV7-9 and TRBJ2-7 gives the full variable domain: DTGVSQNPRHKITKRGQNVTFRCDPISEHNRLYWYRQTLGQGPEFLTYFQNEAQLEKSRLLSDRFSAERPKGSFSTLEIQRTEQGDSAMYLCASSLSSLTGTANYEQYFGPGTRLTVT.

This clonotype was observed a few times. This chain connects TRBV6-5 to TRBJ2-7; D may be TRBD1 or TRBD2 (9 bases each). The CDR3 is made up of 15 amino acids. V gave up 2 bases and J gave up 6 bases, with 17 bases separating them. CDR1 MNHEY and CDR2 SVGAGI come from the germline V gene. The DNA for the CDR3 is TGTGCCAGCAGTTACGCGGGAGGGACAGGGTTCGAGCAGTACTTC. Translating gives CASSYAGGTGFEQYF.

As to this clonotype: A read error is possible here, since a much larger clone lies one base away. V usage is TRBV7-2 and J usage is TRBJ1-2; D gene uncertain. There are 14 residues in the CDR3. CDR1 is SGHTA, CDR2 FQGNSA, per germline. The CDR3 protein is CASSFGQFNYVYTF. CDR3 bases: TGTGCCAGCAGCTTCGGCCAGTTTAACTATGTCTACACCTTC.

CDR3 region: CASSYSNGGEQFF. The DNA of the CDR3 is TGTGCCAGCAGTTACTCGAACGGGGGTGAGCAGTTCTTC. The V and J genes are TRBV6-5 and TRBJ2-1; D is perhaps TRBD2 (6 bases). The V end lost 0 bases, the J end lost 9 bases, and 9 bases lay between the germline ends. Germline CDR1 MNHEY, CDR2 SVGAGI. The CDR3 totals 13 residues.

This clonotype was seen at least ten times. DNA for the CDR3: TGTGCCACCAGCAGAGATCGACTAGCGTCCAATGAGCAGTTCTTC. It specifies CATSRDRLASNEQFF. The chain has TRBV15 and TRBJ2-1, with 8 bases identical to TRBD2. Germline V lookup: CDR1 LNHNV, CDR2 YYDKDF (reference sequence). Trimming removed 0 bases from V and 6 bases from J; junction bases left unmatched: 4. The CDR3 has 15 residues.

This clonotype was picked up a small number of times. As DNA, the CDR3 is TGTGCCAGCAGTTCGCAGCCCTACACCATATATTTT. Residues: CASSSQPYTIYF. The rearrangement uses TRBV12-3 or TRBV12-4 and TRBJ1-3; D remains unclear. This CDR3 spans 12 amino acids. The V end lost 4 bases, the J end lost 8 bases, and 9 bases lay between the germline ends.

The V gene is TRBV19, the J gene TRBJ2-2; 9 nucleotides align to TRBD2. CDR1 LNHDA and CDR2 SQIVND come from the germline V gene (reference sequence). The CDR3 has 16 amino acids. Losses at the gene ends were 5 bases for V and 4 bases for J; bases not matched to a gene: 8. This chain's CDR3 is CASSLGLARSTGELFF. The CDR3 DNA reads TGTGCCAGTAGTTTGGGACTAGCTCGAAGCACCGGGGAGCTGTTTTTT. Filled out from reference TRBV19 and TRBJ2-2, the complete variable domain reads DGGITQSPKYLFRKEGQNVTLSCEQNLNHDAMYWYRQDPGQGLRLIYYSQIVNDFQKGDIAEGYSVSREKKESFPLTVTSAQKNPTAFYLCASSLGLARSTGELFFGEGSRLTVL.